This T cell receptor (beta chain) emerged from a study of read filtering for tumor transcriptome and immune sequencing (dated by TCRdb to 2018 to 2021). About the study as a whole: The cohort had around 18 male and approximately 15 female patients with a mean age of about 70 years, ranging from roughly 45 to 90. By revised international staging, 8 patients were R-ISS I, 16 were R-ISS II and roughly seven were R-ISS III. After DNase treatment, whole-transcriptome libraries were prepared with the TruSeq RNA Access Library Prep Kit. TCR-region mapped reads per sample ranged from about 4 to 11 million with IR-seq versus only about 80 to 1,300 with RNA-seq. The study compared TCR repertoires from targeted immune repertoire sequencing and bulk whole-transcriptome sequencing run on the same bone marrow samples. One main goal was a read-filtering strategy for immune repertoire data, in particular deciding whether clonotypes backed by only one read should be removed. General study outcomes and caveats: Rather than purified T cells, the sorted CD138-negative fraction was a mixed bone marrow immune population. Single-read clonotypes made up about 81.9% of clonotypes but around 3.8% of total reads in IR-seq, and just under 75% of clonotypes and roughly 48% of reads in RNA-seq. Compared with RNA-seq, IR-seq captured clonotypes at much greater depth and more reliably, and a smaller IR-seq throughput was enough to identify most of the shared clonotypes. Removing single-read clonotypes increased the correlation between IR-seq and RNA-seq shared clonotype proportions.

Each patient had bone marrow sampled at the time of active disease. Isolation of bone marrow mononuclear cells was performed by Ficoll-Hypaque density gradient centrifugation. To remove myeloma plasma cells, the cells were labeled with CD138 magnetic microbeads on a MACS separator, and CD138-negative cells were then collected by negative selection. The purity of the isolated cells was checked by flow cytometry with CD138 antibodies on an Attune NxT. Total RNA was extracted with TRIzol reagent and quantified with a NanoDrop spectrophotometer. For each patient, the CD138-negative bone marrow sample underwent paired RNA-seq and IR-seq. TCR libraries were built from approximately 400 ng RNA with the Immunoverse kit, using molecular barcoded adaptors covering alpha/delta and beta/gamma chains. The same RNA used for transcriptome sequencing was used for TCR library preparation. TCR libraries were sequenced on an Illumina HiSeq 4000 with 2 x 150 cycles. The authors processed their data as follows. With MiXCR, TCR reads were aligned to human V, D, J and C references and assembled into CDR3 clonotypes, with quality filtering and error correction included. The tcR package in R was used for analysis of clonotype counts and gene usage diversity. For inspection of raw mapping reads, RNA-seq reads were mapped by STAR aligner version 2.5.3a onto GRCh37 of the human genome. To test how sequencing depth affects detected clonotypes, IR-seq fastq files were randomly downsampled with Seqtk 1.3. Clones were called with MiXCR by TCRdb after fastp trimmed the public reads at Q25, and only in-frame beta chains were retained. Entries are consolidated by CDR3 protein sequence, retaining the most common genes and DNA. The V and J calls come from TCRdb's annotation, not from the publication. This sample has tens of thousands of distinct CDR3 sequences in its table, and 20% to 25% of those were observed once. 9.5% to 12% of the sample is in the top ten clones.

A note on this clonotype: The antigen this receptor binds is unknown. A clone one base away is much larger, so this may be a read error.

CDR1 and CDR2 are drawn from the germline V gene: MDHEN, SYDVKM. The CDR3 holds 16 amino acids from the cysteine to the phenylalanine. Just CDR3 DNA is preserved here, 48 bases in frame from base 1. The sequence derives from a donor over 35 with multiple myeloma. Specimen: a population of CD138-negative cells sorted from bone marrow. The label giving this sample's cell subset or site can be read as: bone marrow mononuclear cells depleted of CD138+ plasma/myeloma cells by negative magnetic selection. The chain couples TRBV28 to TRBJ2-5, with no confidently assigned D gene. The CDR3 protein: CASSTPVNFGRETRYF. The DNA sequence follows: TGTGCCAGCAGTACCCCCGTCAATTTCGGTCGAGAGACCCGGTACTTC.